This T cell receptor (beta chain) was sequenced in a study of cytomegalovirus exposure and HLA in healthy donors. Looking at the study overall: Early released data comprised about 84 million unique TCRs from HLA-typed donors. Assignment to the Caucasian-associated ancestry cluster applied to around four fifths of the approximately 420 genotyped donors. General study points: A previous analysis found most TCR beta V segments productive roughly 87% or roughly 30% of the time.

V dropped 0 bases and J dropped 13 bases, with 16 bases sitting between them. Germline assignment: CDR1 LNHNV and CDR2 YYDKDF (reference sequence). CDR3 length: 15 amino acids. The study ran its PCR with 60 Vbeta and 13 Jbeta primers. Profiled with immunoSEQ multiplex PCR; TCRdb holds only in-frame clones, not every one. Among 84,000 or so clones listed, less than 85% were seen once. Concerning this clone: Its target is not known.

This TCR was recovered from a human donor in good health. This chain links TRBV15 with TRBJ1-6, with D unresolved. Material: PBMCs. CDR3 sequence: CATSRESSSVSPLHF. For the CDR3, the DNA is TGTGCCACCAGCAGAGAGTCGAGCAGCGTCTCGCCCCTCCACTTT.